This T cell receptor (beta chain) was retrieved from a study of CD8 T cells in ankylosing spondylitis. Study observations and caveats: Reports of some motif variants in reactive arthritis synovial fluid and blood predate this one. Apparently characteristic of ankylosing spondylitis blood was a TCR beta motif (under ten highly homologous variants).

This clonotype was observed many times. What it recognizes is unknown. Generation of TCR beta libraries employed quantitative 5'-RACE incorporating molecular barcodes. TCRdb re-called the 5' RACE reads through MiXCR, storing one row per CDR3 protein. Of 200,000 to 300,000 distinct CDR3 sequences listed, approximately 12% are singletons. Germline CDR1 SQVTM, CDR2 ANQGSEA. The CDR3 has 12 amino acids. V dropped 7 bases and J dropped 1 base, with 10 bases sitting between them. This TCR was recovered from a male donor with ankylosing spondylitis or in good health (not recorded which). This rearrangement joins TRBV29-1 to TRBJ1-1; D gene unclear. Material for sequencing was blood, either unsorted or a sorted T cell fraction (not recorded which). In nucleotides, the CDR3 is TGCAGCGCCCAACACGGGAACACTGAAGCTTTCTTT. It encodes CSAQHGNTEAFF.